The 21 T cell receptor beta chains in this list originate from one sample, sequenced in a study of T cell responses to AZD1222 COVID-19 vaccine. The method was immunoSEQ multiplex PCR; TCRdb's version includes in-frame clones alone and lacks a portion of them. The table shows 25,000 to 35,000 clones, with more than 85% occurring only once. The input for sequencing was peripheral blood, taken on day 0 of AZD1222 vaccination. The receptors were sampled from an adult in good health.

The rearrangement uses TRBV3-1 (or the pseudogene TRBV3-2) and TRBJ2-1, with D possibly matching TRBD1 (5 bases). Trimming stripped 4 bases from V and 7 bases from J, with 14 bases between. The germline V gene encodes CDR1 LGHDT and CDR2 YNNKEL (reference sequence). This CDR3 has 14 residues. In DNA, the CDR3 is TGTGCCAGCAGCCCCCGGACACTCTCTAATGAGCAGTTCTTC. It encodes CASSPRTLSNEQFF.

This clone showed up just a few times. The junction does not match germline at one end; this may be a read error. The chain employs TRBV14 and TRBJ1-6, with 8 bases lining up with TRBD1. CDR3 size: 14 residues. Germline V gives CDR1 SGHDN, CDR2 FVKESK. Written as DNA, the CDR3 is TGTGCCAGCAGCCAGGGGACAGGTTATTCGCCCCTCCACTTT. Translated, it gives CASSQGTGYSPLHF. Complete variable domain (other parts from reference TRBV14 and TRBJ1-6): EAGVTQFPSHSVIEKGQTVTLRCDPISGHDNLYWYRRVMGKEIKFLLHFVKESKQDESGMPNNRFLAERTGGTYSTLKVQPAELEDSGVYFCASSQGTGYSPLHFGNGTRLTVT.

This rearrangement joins TRBV19 to TRBJ1-1; a weak D match, TRBD1 (5 bases). Germline V gene lookup returns CDR1 LNHDA and CDR2 SQIVND (reference sequence). The ends were cut back, 5 bases at V and 6 bases at J, with 16 bases in the middle. The CDR3 runs to 14 residues. The CDR3: CASSPREGRAEAFF. CDR3 coding DNA: TGTGCCAGTAGTCCCCGCGAGGGGAGGGCTGAAGCTTTCTTT.

V is TRBV5-1 and J is TRBJ2-7; D gene unclear. Germline V lookup: CDR1 SGHRS, CDR2 YFSETQ. CDR3 size: 13 residues. V lost 0 bases to trimming and J lost 0 bases, with 4 bases between them. In nucleotides, the CDR3 is TGCGCCAGCAGCTTGGGCTACTCCTACGAGCAGTACTTC. This translates into CASSLGYSYEQYF.

The chain links TRBV6-1 to TRBJ1-1, with unresolved D. The CDR3 consists of 12 residues. CDR1 is MNHNS and CDR2 is SASEGT in the germline V gene. V was shortened by 2 bases and J by 9 bases, with 10 bases between the two germline ends. The CDR3 loop is CASSERAVKAFF. The CDR3 nucleotides are TGTGCCAGCAGTGAACGTGCAGTGAAAGCTTTCTTT.

The gene calls are TRBV2 and TRBJ2-5; perhaps TRBD2 as D (7 bases). Germline CDR1 SNHLY, CDR2 FYNNEI. The CDR3 has 13 amino acids. Trimming left V 7 bases short and J 5 bases short, with 14 bases between. The CDR3 is CASKGGAVETQYF. CDR3 sequence (DNA): TGTGCCAGCAAGGGGGGGGCCGTTGAGACCCAGTACTTC.

CDR3 loop: CASTPGGTGELFF. Written as DNA, the CDR3 is TGCGCCAGCACCCCGGGAGGCACCGGGGAGCTGTTTTTT. V gene TRBV10-1 combines with J gene TRBJ2-2; TRBD2 matches 7 bases. The V segment lost 7 bases and the J segment 4 bases; nucleotides outside the gene matches: 3. The CDR3 sequence is 13 residues long. Germline CDR1 WNHNN, CDR2 SYGVQD (reference sequence).

The rearrangement uses TRBV10-1 and TRBJ2-2; the D gene is possibly TRBD1 (5 bases). The germline V gene encodes CDR1 WNHNN and CDR2 SYGVQD (reference sequence). CDR3 length equals 13 residues. The V end was cut by 6 bases, the J end by 1 base, with 6 bases between. The CDR3 bases are TGCGCCAGCAGCGACAGGAACACCGGGGAGCTGTTTTTT. Translating it yields CASSDRNTGELFF.

The chain employs TRBV11-2 and TRBJ2-5; D unresolved. The CDR3 sequence is 12 residues long. From germline, CDR1 is SGHAT and CDR2 FQNNGV. Trimming took off 1 base at V and 7 bases at J, with 7 bases between the two ends. The CDR3 protein is CASSLAGGTQYF. The CDR3 nucleotides read TGTGCCAGCAGCTTAGCGGGTGGGACCCAGTACTTC.

This chain connects TRBV13 to TRBJ2-7, with 16 bases matching TRBD2. V trimming: 5 bases; J trimming: 5 bases; junction bases outside the gene matches: 6. Germline CDR1 is PRHDT and CDR2 is FYEKMQ (reference sequence). The CDR3 is 16 amino acids. The DNA for the CDR3 is TGTGCCAGCAGCCCGGGACTAGCGGGGGGGCTCAACGAGCAGTACTTC. Amino acids: CASSPGLAGGLNEQYF.

The chain links TRBV13 to TRBJ2-1; the D call may be TRBD1 or TRBD2 (6 bases each). V shed 7 bases and J shed 2 bases, with 12 bases lying between them. CDR3 length: 14 amino acids. The germline V gene encodes CDR1 PRHDT and CDR2 FYEKMQ (reference sequence). CDR3 protein: CASTGGRAYNEQFF. The DNA for the CDR3 is TGTGCCAGCACCGGGGGCAGGGCCTACAATGAGCAGTTCTTC.

The V and J genes are TRBV5-6 and TRBJ1-1, with 7 bases that match TRBD1. Per germline, CDR1 SGHDT and CDR2 YYEEEE. V lost 4 bases to trimming and J lost 2 bases; unmatched junction nucleotides: 8. The CDR3 has 15 residues. CDR3 sequence (DNA): TGTGCCAGCAGCCCTTACGACAGGGAAAACACTGAAGCTTTCTTT. Translated, it gives CASSPYDRENTEAFF.

The rearrangement joins TRBV4-3 to TRBJ2-7; D is unclear. The CDR3 runs to 14 residues. Trimming took off 0 bases at V and 6 bases at J, with 12 bases between the two ends. Germline V gene lookup returns CDR1 LGHNA and CDR2 YSLEER. CDR3 loop: CASSQDRAGPEQYF. The DNA of the CDR3 is TGCGCCAGCAGCCAAGATAGGGCCGGCCCCGAGCAGTACTTC.

Concerning this clone itself: The germline gene is not matched at one end of the junction; a read error may be the cause. The genes are TRBV10-1 and TRBJ2-7; unclear D gene. Germline CDR1 is WNHNN and CDR2 is SYGVQD (reference sequence). This CDR3 is built from 12 residues. The CDR3 reads CASSRGSSEQYF. DNA for the CDR3: TGCGCCAGCAGTCGTGGGTCCTCCGAGCAGTACTTC.

This CDR3 is CAWSVPAGRSTDTQYF. The CDR3 coding sequence is TGTGCCTGGAGTGTACCGGCAGGGAGGTCCACAGATACGCAGTATTTT. The gene calls are TRBV30 and TRBJ2-3; tentatively, D is TRBD2 (6 bases). The V end lost 0 bases, the J end lost 2 bases, and 15 bases lay between the germline ends. There are 16 residues in the CDR3. In germline, CDR1 is GTSNPN, CDR2 SVGIG (reference sequence).

The V and J genes are TRBV5-1 and TRBJ2-3; 7 nucleotides agree with TRBD2. Germline loops: CDR1 SGHRS, CDR2 YFSETQ. V lost 0 bases, J lost 1 base, and 2 bases stayed unmatched. The CDR3 has 15 residues. CDR3 sequence reads: CASSLVAGGTDTQYF. In DNA form, the CDR3 reads TGCGCCAGCAGCTTGGTTGCGGGGGGCACAGATACGCAGTATTTT.

The chain links TRBV4-1 to TRBJ1-2, with TRBD1 matching over 8 bases. Germline V lookup: CDR1 MGHRA, CDR2 YSYEKL. V lost 1 base and J lost 4; bases outside the gene matches: 2. This CDR3 contains 14 residues. CDR3 nucleotides: TGCGCCAGCAGCCAAGGACAGGGGAGCTATGGCTACACCTTC. This codes for CASSQGQGSYGYTF.

The chain combines TRBV12-3 or TRBV12-4 with TRBJ1-4; D is uncertain. Trimming removed 3 bases at V and 8 bases at J, with 4 bases between. The CDR3 runs to 11 residues. DNA for the CDR3: TGTGCCAGCAGTTTTGGAGAAAAACTGTTTTTT. Its protein product is CASSFGEKLFF.

The chain uses TRBV5-1 and TRBJ2-1, with 7 nucleotides matching TRBD2. Germline lookup yields CDR1 SGHRS and CDR2 YFSETQ. The CDR3 consists of 16 residues. The V gene end was trimmed by 4 bases and the J gene end by 4 bases; junction bases not matched to a gene: 11. The CDR3 region is CASSPEAGRYYNEQFF. CDR3 DNA sequence: TGCGCCAGCAGCCCAGAAGCGGGGCGGTATTACAATGAGCAGTTCTTC.

In nucleotides, the CDR3 is TGTGCCAGCAGCTCGCAGGGGCCTACCGGGACAGGCAAGAGGGATACGCAGTATTTT. Its protein is CASSSQGPTGTGKRDTQYF. The chain is built from TRBV5-8 and TRBJ2-3; TRBD1 agrees at 8 bases. V lost 3 bases and J lost 6; bases outside the gene matches: 21. The CDR3 sequence is 19 residues long. The germline V gene has CDR1 SGHTS and CDR2 YDEGEE.

This chain uses TRBV27 with TRBJ1-2, with a possible D match to TRBD1 (6 bases). The V gene lost 4 bases and the J gene lost 4 bases, with 10 bases spanning the gap. The CDR3 totals 13 residues. Germline CDR1 reads MNHEY; CDR2 reads SMNVEV (reference sequence). The CDR3 loop is CASSSSDSYGYTF. The DNA of the CDR3 is TGTGCCAGCAGTTCCTCGGACAGCTATGGCTACACCTTC.